There are a few counts of the clone carrying this T cell receptor (beta chain). The data were produced by immunoSEQ multiplex PCR, yet TCRdb's version contains in-frame clones alone and is incomplete. The repertoire includes around 50,000 clones, approximately 78% of them detected once, and 3.3% sits in the top ten. The data derive from a study of PD-1 blockade in mismatch repair-deficient tumors. The CDR3 has 13 residues. Germline lookup yields CDR1 GTSNPN and CDR2 SVGIG (reference sequence). Trimming took off 0 bases at V and 4 bases at J, with 9 bases between the two ends. Every patient had mismatch repair deficiency by PCR or immunohistochemistry.

This sample comprised peripheral blood, obtained 4 weeks after starting pembrolizumab. The chain couples TRBV30 to TRBJ1-2, with a possible D match to TRBD1 (5 bases). This sequence originates from an adult with mismatch repair-deficient cancer. The DNA for the CDR3 is TGTGCCTGGAGTGTGACAGACTTCTATGGCTACACCTTC. Its translation is CAWSVTDFYGYTF.